The T cell receptor (beta chain) described here comes from a study of spatial heterogeneity in lung cancer. On the study more broadly: More beta-chain than alpha-chain sequences were consistently detected.

Each CDR3 protein gets one entry after TCRdb re-called the 5' RACE reads with MiXCR. The sample includes 40,000 to 50,000 distinct CDR3 sequences, around 13% seen only once; the top ten take 56%. The CDR3 length is 17 residues. J lost 8 bases, V lost 0 bases, and 10 bases had no gene match. Germline values: CDR1 SGHRS, CDR2 YFSETQ. Time point meaning: sample taken at primary tumor resection. The donor population consisted of approximately 68 patients with untreated, early-stage non-small cell lung cancer. Tumor, nontumor lung or frozen PBMC supplied whole RNA, sequenced without sorting. Study outcomes and limitations: The study found ubiquitous expanded tumor TCRs in blood more at resection than follow-up.

This clonotype was counted many times. As yet, its antigen is unknown. Sequenced material: PBMCs, taken at surgery. This clonotype originated in a male donor with early-stage non-small cell lung cancer. The V and J genes are TRBV5-1 and TRBJ1-6; 8 bases are a match to TRBD1. The CDR3 region is CASSLANGQGGDSPLHF. CDR3 nucleotide sequence: TGCGCCAGCAGCTTGGCAAATGGACAGGGTGGTGATTCACCCCTCCACTTT.